The T cell receptor beta chain under discussion was sequenced for a study of CD8 T cells in ankylosing spondylitis. Notes on the study in general: Apparently characteristic of ankylosing spondylitis blood was a TCR beta motif (under ten highly homologous variants). Matched ankylosing spondylitis synovial fluid reportedly showed significant enrichment of disease-linked clones. Prior work had noted some motif variants in reactive arthritis blood and synovial fluid.

In making TCR beta libraries, quantitative 5'-RACE with molecular barcodes was used. In TCRdb, the 5' RACE reads were re-called with MiXCR into one record per CDR3 protein. Of 750,000 to 850,000 distinct CDR3 sequences in the sample, 10% to 15% were seen once. The germline gives CDR1 MNHNY, CDR2 SVGAGI (reference sequence). V lost 5 bases and J 6 bases, leaving 8 bases between the germline ends. The CDR3 covers 12 residues. A few counts support this clonotype. No antigen is known for it. The chain recombines TRBV6-6 with TRBJ2-1; D not resolved. Material for sequencing was blood, either unsorted or a sorted T cell fraction (not recorded which). This TCR was recovered from a male donor with ankylosing spondylitis. The DNA of the CDR3 is TGTGCCAGCAGTACCCAGAGCAATGAGCAGTTCTTC. It translates to CASSTQSNEQFF.